In this sample, the clone carrying this T cell receptor (beta chain) turned up once. Its antigen is as yet unknown. V was pared by 2 bases and J by 0 bases, with 10 bases between. CDR3 length equals 16 residues. Germline V gives CDR1 LNHDA, CDR2 SQIVND (reference sequence). The source of the sample is a study of cytomegalovirus exposure and HLA in healthy donors. Whole-study findings and limits: Researchers reportedly found TCR beta sequences accurately predicted most subjects' HLA-A and HLA-B alleles.

A multiplex PCR was run with 60 Vbeta primers and 13 Jbeta primers. Under the authors' procedure: It was a later analysis that counted about 80 million unique TCR beta chains, of which 8.5 million to 12 million were shared. Assay used: immunoSEQ multiplex PCR; TCRdb lists only in-frame clones, some missing. The DNA gave D and trimming, while V, J and clone size come from that table. The sample shows some 130,000 clones, 74% of them seen only once. This chain joins TRBV19 and TRBJ2-2; D not certain. Specimen: PBMCs. The source is a male donor in good health and CMV-seronegative. This CDR3 reads CASSIRRPPNTGELFF. The CDR3 DNA reads as TGTGCCAGTAGTATACGGCGGCCCCCGAACACCGGGGAGCTGTTTTTT.